A single TCR beta chain is shown here with its context. The data were taken from a study of PD-L1 blockade in urothelial cancer. Study at large: Atezolizumab at 1,200 mg intravenously every 3 weeks was started by patients in the mid-2010s.

Some clones are missing from TCRdb's copy, which holds only in-frame ones; the method was immunoSEQ multiplex PCR. The sample includes approximately 67,000 clones, approximately 86% of them seen just once. Regarding time point: pretreatment peripheral blood. CDR3 size: 15 residues. With V trimmed by 3 bases and J by 2 bases, 6 bases remained unmatched. From germline, CDR1 is GTSNPN and CDR2 SVGIG (reference sequence). The chain combines TRBV30 with TRBJ2-3, with 9 bases that match TRBD1. The receptor was derived from a man aged 55 to 70 with urothelial cancer. Specimen: PBMCs, collected around atezolizumab (anti-PD-L1) treatment. CDR3 in amino acids: CAWSRGTGYTDTQYF. CDR3 sequence (DNA): TGTGCCTGGAGCCGGGGGACAGGGTACACAGATACGCAGTATTTT.